The text below deals with one T cell receptor beta chain. Antigen unknown. PCR involved 60 Vbeta and 13 Jbeta primers. Produced via immunoSEQ multiplex PCR; TCRdb's table is partial and in-frame only. This table has roughly 120,000 clones, more than 60% appearing once. This entry comes from a study of cytomegalovirus exposure and HLA in healthy donors. Study-level results: The study flagged about 160 TCR beta chains as cytomegalovirus-associated. Usually a TCR sequence was rare, but some public TCRs were found in many donors. The later analysis indicated that the majority of CMV-associated TCR beta chains appeared HLA-restricted.

The CDR3 contains 14 residues. Germline CDR1 MNHEY, CDR2 SMNVEV (reference sequence). After removal of 2 bases from V and 11 bases from J, the junction contained 5 bases not matched to a gene. The sequenced material came from PBMCs. The chain joins TRBV27 to TRBJ1-6; 8 nucleotides align to TRBD1. The clonotype comes from a woman in her sixties or seventies in good health and CMV-seropositive. This chain's CDR3 is CASSLIRGPAPLHF. The CDR3 coding sequence is TGTGCCAGCAGTTTAATCAGGGGGCCGGCACCCCTCCACTTT.